This TCR beta chain emerged from a study of cytomegalovirus exposure and HLA in healthy donors. This clone was seen once. Per the germline V gene, CDR1 is SGHTA and CDR2 is FQGTGA. V was trimmed by 4 bases and J by 4 bases, leaving 11 bases between them. The CDR3 is 14 residues long. 60 Vbeta and 13 Jbeta primers were used in PCR. Assay used: immunoSEQ multiplex PCR; TCRdb lists only in-frame clones, some missing. The table lists over 150,000 clones, around 80% of them singletons. This clonotype originated in a human donor in good health. Sequencing was performed on PBMCs. The chain has TRBV7-3 and TRBJ2-1, with D tentatively TRBD1 (6 bases). The CDR3 protein is CASSSPGTYNEQFF. The CDR3 DNA reads as TGTGCCAGCAGCTCCCCAGGGACATACAATGAGCAGTTCTTC.